The present entry profiles one T cell receptor (beta chain) with its context. There is no known antigen for this receptor. No quality values exist for individual bases; no much larger clone is one base distant. This entry belongs to a study of shared clonotypes between healthy human individuals (dated by TCRdb to about 2020). A note on the overall study: The cohort comprised a couple of women and a few men aged 18 to 49 years. For each donor, CD4 naive and CD4 memory were each run on three plates, CD8 naive on two plates, and CD8 memory on one plate. The study deeply sequenced blood TCR repertoires of five healthy adults to estimate repertoire size and the extent of clonotype sharing between individuals. To increase sequencing depth and limit assay-specific biases, different laboratories used diverse techniques to prepare libraries and sequence TCR repertoires. Each donor's leukapheresis produced roughly between roughly 0.85 and 10 billion PBMCs. The research as a whole found: Pairwise subsampling indicated that sequencing depth was expected to affect the degree of clonotype sharing among donors. Across a handful of donors, roughly 5.4% of naive CD4, approximately 3.6% of naive CD8, 2.3% of memory CD4, and 0.4% to 0.45% of memory CD8 clonotypes were shared. Incomplete sequencing was indicated by rarefaction of sorted-subset datasets, despite the large sequencing depth. Estimated clonotype richness was generally larger for naive than for memory subsets. Sampling was restricted to blood, and TCR repertoires in tissues likely differ from the TCR repertoires found in blood. Compared with non-shared clonotypes, clonotypes shared by all four sorted-subset donors had higher generation probabilities. Because the study included only a small number of donors, the genetic and exposure-history diversity represented was limited.

TCR CDR3 regions were amplified from genomic DNA by multiplex PCR using the deep immunoSEQ assay. Extracted genomic DNA from each cell subset was spread evenly across all wells of several immunoSEQ 96-well plates, with each plate serving as a replicate. For sorted subsets, around 200 ng genomic DNA, equal to 30,000 or so T cell genomes, was loaded into each replicate PCR. Purified libraries were measured with a Qubit 3.0 fluorometer, size-checked on a Bioanalyzer 2100, and measured again with the KAPA Library Quantification kit. Each immunoSEQ 96-well plate was sequenced on its own single-read 150-cycle Illumina NextSeq 550 flow cell. Under the source paper's analysis protocol: Because the immunoSEQ output held only junctional sequences and lacked quality scores, the filtering could not match the filtering applied to full-length reads. To assign V/J genes and CDR3, sequences were annotated using PyIR, a Python wrapper for IgBLAST v1.9, with IMGT germline references. Reads were removed for weak V/J assignments (E-value above 1e-6), missing CDR3, stop codons, out-of-frame junctions, or ambiguous translated residues. A V3J clonotype was defined by an identical inferred V gene, J gene, and CDR3 amino acid sequence. The percentage overlap between two repertoires was calculated by dividing the number of shared unique clonotypes by the size of the smaller repertoire. Three approaches were used to assess repertoire richness: RTK rarefaction, the Chao1 estimator, and Recon v2.1 estimates of unobserved clonotypes. Generation probabilities were computed with OLGA for all TCRbeta clonotypes obtained by the gDNA method from several donors. TCRdb limited this immuneACCESS table to in-frame rearrangements with V and J called. A share of clones is missing; checked studies link under half to unresolved V genes, and the rest is unexplained. That table is the source of V, J and clone size, and D and trimming were worked out from the DNA. The sample table records 400,000 to 600,000 clones; around 95% of these occur just once. Jointly, the top ten make up 0.05% to 0.07% of the sample.

The donors were healthy, HIV-negative adults with no recently reported acute infections or vaccinations. Only Caucasian adults living in Nashville, Tennessee, USA were represented among the donors. Magnetic negative selection was used to enrich CD4+ T cells, after which naive cells were positively selected on CD45RA and the negative fraction became the memory subset. Blood was collected by leukapheresis, and PBMCs were isolated by Ficoll-Histopaque density gradient centrifugation and then cryopreserved in liquid nitrogen vapor phase. Purity and quantity of every magnetically sorted T cell population were checked by analytical flow cytometry. Genomic DNA was isolated from each sorted fraction and quantified by UV absorbance on a Nanodrop 2000c. Sequenced input: naive CD4+ T cells sorted from blood. Read against the paper, the sample's cell subset or site label means: CD45RA+ positively selected. This receptor was obtained from a woman aged 25-40 years in good health.

The CDR3 corresponds to CASSPLVGRADGNEQFF. The nucleotide sequence is given as TGTGCCAGCAGTCCCCTCGTGGGTCGGGCAGACGGCAATGAGCAGTTCTTC. Here the chain combines TRBV28 and TRBJ2-1, with the D gene too uncertain to name. The trim is 5 bases for V and 6 bases for J, with a gap of 23 bases between the germline ends. Inclusive of the bounding cysteine and phenylalanine, the CDR3 is 17 residues long. Only CDR3 DNA remains: 51 bases, in frame from the first base. From the germline V gene, CDR1 is MDHEN and CDR2 is SYDVKM.